Listed here are 6 T cell receptor beta chains from one sample, sequenced in a study of T cells in Graves' hyperthyroidism and ophthalmopathy. TCR beta CDR3 region amplification was performed from RNA transcripts. HTBI primers were employed in a first-round RT-PCR of the TCR CDR3. In TCRdb, the multiplex PCR reads were re-called with MiXCR into one record per CDR3 protein. Of about 99,000 distinct CDR3 sequences listed, roughly 44% are singletons. The material sequenced was blood. The receptor source for this set is a man in his forties with Graves' hyperthyroidism.

This clonotype was recorded at least ten times. The chain couples TRBV4-3 to TRBJ2-7, with D possibly being TRBD1 (5 bases). From germline, CDR1 is LGHNA and CDR2 YSLEER. V was trimmed by 4 bases and J by 1 base, leaving 14 bases between them. This CDR3 spans 15 amino acids. The CDR3 nucleotides are TGCGCCAGCAGCCTCCGGGTGGGGCCTTCCTACGAGCAGTACTTC. Its translation: CASSLRVGPSYEQYF.

Worth noting for this clonotype: In this CDR3 the conserved last residue, phenylalanine or tryptophan, is missing, so a read error is likely. This sequence joins TRBV2 and TRBJ2-7; D is possibly TRBD1 (6 bases). Germline CDR1 reads SNHLY; CDR2 reads FYNNEI. The CDR3 is made up of 12 amino acids. V was trimmed by 5 bases and J by 4 bases, leaving 9 bases between them. The CDR3, as DNA: TGTGCCAGCAGTTCCCAGGGGTACGAGCAGTACCTC. This gives the protein CASSSQGYEQYL.

The V and J genes are TRBV9 and TRBJ2-1; 9 bases align to TRBD1. Losses at the gene ends were 4 bases for V and 7 bases for J; bases not matched to a gene: 3. The germline gives CDR1 SGDLS, CDR2 YYNGEE. The CDR3 spans 13 residues. The CDR3 region is CASSPGTGNEQFF. CDR3 nucleotide sequence: TGTGCCAGCAGCCCCGGGACAGGGAATGAGCAGTTCTTC.

The chain uses TRBV5-1 and TRBJ2-5, with 7 bases lining up with TRBD1. Germline CDR1 is SGHRS and CDR2 is YFSETQ. This CDR3 spans 14 amino acids. Unmatched junction bases numbered 2, after V lost 1 base and J lost 2 bases. The CDR3 bases are TGCGCCAGCAGCTTGATGGGACAGCAAGAGACCCAGTACTTC. This codes for CASSLMGQQETQYF.

Remarks on this clonotype: A read error is likely, as this CDR3 ends without the conserved phenylalanine or tryptophan. The DNA is omitted, as the CDR3 cannot be located on it reliably, and the CDR3 follows TCRdb's listing. CDR3 loop: CASSLRDRAS. The chain is built from TRBV7-2 and TRBJ2-1; the DNA was not used to check the table's D call, TRBD1. Inclusive of both ends, the CDR3 amounts to 10 amino acids. Germline CDR1 and CDR2: SGHTA and FQGNSA.

This clonotype was counted at least ten times. J is TRBJ2-1 and V is TRBV12-3 or TRBV12-4, with a weak D call TRBD1 (5 bases). The V and J ends lost 5 bases and 15 bases respectively, with 17 bases between them. The CDR3 runs 12 residues. The CDR3 DNA reads as TGTGCCAGCAGTAACCTAGGGGCGAGCAGGTTCTTC. Translation gives CASSNLGASRFF.